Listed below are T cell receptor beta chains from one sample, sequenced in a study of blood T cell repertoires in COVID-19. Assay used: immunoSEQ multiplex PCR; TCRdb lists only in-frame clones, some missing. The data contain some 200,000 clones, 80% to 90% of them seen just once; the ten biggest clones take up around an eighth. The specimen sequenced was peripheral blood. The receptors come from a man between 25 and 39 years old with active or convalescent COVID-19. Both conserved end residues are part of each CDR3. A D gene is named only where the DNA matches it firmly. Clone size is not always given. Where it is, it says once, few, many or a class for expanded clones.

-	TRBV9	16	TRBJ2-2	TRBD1	CASSVGGGTGIGELFF	TGTGCCAGCAGCGTTGGAGGGGGGACAGGAATTGGGGAGCTGTTTTTT
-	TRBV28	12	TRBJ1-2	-	CNLRGGDYGYTF	TGTAACCTCAGAGGGGGGGACTATGGCTACACCTTC
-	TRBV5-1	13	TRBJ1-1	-	CASSLDVRSEAFF	TGCGCCAGCAGCTTGGACGTCAGGTCTGAAGCTTTCTTT
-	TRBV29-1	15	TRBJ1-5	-	CSVSTAGGIGQPQHF	TGCAGCGTCTCTACCGCTGGCGGGATTGGGCAGCCCCAGCATTTT
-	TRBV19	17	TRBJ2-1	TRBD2	CASSWTSGRASYNEQFF	TGTGCCAGTAGTTGGACTAGCGGGAGGGCTTCCTACAATGAGCAGTTCTTC
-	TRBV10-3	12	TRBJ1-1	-	CAISGGGAEAFF	TGTGCCATCAGCGGTGGAGGGGCTGAAGCTTTCTTT
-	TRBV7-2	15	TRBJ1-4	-	CASSLEAGRNEKLFF	TGTGCCAGCAGCTTAGAAGCAGGCCGTAATGAAAAACTGTTTTTT
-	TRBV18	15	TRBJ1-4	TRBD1	CASSPGTASNEKLFF	TGTGCCAGCTCACCAGGGACAGCGAGCAATGAAAAACTGTTTTTT
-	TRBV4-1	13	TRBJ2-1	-	CASSHAGSYEQFF	TGCGCCAGCAGCCATGCGGGATCATATGAGCAGTTCTTC
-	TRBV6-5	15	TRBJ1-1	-	CASSYRVEGNTEAFF	TGTGCCAGCAGTTACCGGGTGGAGGGGAACACTGAAGCTTTCTTT
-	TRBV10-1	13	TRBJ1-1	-	CASSVTGSTEAFF	TGCGCCAGCAGTGTAACAGGTTCTACTGAAGCTTTCTTT
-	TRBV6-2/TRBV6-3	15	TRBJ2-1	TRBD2	CASSYSEASGHEQFF	TGTGCCAGCAGTTACTCGGAGGCTAGCGGTCATGAGCAGTTCTTC
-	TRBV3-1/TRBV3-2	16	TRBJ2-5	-	CASSQEVGVLQETQYF	TGTGCCAGCAGCCAAGAAGTAGGGGTCCTCCAAGAGACCCAGTACTTC
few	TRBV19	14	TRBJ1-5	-	CASSWDTVNQPQHF	TGTGCCAGTAGTTGGGACACAGTCAATCAGCCCCAGCATTTT
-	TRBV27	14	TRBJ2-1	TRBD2	CASSRTSGYNEQFF	TGTGCCAGCAGTAGGACTAGCGGGTACAATGAGCAGTTCTTC
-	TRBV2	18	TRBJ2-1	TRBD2	CASSELTKTSGMGNEQFF	TGTGCCAGCAGTGAGCTGACTAAGACTAGCGGGATGGGGAATGAGCAGTTCTTC
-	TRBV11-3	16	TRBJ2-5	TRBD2	CASSPPGLAGQETQYF	TGTGCCAGCAGTCCTCCGGGACTAGCGGGACAAGAGACCCAGTACTTC
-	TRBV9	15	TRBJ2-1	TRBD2	CASSVLAGGYNEQFF	TGTGCCAGCAGCGTACTAGCGGGGGGGTACAATGAGCAGTTCTTC
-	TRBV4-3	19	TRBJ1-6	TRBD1	CASSQEGPRTGLYNSPLHF	TGCGCCAGCAGCCAAGAAGGCCCTCGGACAGGGCTTTATAATTCACCCCTCCACTTT
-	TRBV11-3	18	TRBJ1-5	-	CASTPGKAGEGRDQPQHF	TGTGCCAGCACCCCGGGGAAGGCAGGGGAAGGGAGGGATCAGCCCCAGCATTTT
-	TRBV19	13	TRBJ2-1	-	CASMRLAYNEQFF	TGTGCCAGTATGCGTCTAGCCTACAATGAGCAGTTCTTC
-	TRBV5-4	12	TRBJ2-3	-	CASSAGTDTQYF	TGTGCCAGCAGCGCAGGGACAGATACGCAGTATTTT
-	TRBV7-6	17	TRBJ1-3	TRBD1	CASSLEVQGAAGNTIYF	TGTGCCAGCAGCTTAGAAGTACAGGGGGCTGCGGGAAACACCATATATTTT
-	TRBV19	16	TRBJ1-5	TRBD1	CASSPRTGGGNQPQHF	TGTGCCAGTAGTCCGCGGACAGGGGGGGGCAATCAGCCCCAGCATTTT
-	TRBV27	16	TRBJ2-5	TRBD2	CASSTRTSGRRETQYF	TGTGCCAGCAGTACCCGGACTAGCGGGAGGCGGGAGACCCAGTACTTC
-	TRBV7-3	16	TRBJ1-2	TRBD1	CASSPSPRGLNYGYTF	TGTGCCAGCAGCCCTTCTCCGAGGGGGCTTAACTATGGCTACACCTTC
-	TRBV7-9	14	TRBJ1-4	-	CASSLTAVGEKLFF	TGTGCCAGCAGCCTGACAGCTGTAGGTGAAAAACTGTTTTTT
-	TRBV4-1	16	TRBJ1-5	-	CASSPSGGLSNQPQHF	TGCGCCAGCAGCCCATCCGGGGGGCTTAGCAATCAGCCCCAGCATTTT
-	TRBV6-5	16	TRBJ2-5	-	CASSYFSDRTQETQYF	TGTGCCAGCAGTTATTTTAGCGACAGGACACAAGAGACCCAGTACTTC
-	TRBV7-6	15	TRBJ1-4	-	CASSASGGGSEKLFF	TGTGCCAGCAGCGCCTCCGGTGGCGGTTCTGAAAAACTGTTTTTT
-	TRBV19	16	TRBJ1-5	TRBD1	CASSIVDRGGGQPQHF	TGTGCCAGTAGTATAGTGGACAGGGGAGGCGGTCAGCCCCAGCATTTT
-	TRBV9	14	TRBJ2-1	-	CASSVHTGMDEQFF	TGTGCCAGCAGCGTCCATACAGGGATGGATGAGCAGTTCTTC
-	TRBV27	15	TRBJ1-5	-	CASSLSSTSGQPQHF	TGTGCCAGCAGTTTATCCTCTACGTCCGGTCAGCCCCAGCATTTT
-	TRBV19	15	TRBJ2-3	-	CASSIVRARTDTQYF	TGTGCCAGTAGTATAGTCAGGGCGAGAACAGATACGCAGTATTTT
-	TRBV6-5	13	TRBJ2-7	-	CASSYSAYYEQYF	TGTGCCAGCAGTTACTCCGCGTACTACGAGCAGTACTTC
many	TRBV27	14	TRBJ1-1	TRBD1	CASSHNRDSTEAFF	TGTGCCAGCAGTCACAACCGGGACAGCACTGAAGCTTTCTTT
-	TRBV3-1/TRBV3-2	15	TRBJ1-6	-	CASSQVGGVGSPLHF	TGTGCCAGCAGCCAAGTGGGAGGGGTAGGGTCACCCCTCCACTTT
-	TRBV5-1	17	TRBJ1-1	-	CASSLDSYLSLNTEAFF	TGCGCCAGCAGCTTGGACAGCTACCTTTCCCTGAACACTGAAGCTTTCTTT
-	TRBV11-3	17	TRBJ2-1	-	CASSPSLGHSSYNEQFF	TGTGCCAGCAGCCCCTCTCTGGGACATTCCTCCTACAATGAGCAGTTCTTC
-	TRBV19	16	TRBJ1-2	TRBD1	CASTNPRTGTNYGYTF	TGTGCCAGTACCAATCCCCGGACAGGGACCAACTATGGCTACACCTTC
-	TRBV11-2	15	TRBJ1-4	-	CASSSITGGSKKLFF	TGTGCCAGCAGCTCCATAACGGGGGGATCTAAAAAACTGTTTTTT
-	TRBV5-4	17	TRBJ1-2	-	CASSSVPTDAQEDGYTF	TGTGCCAGCAGCAGTGTTCCGACAGACGCACAGGAAGATGGCTACACCTTC
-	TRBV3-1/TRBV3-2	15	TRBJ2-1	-	CASSQGPLAMDEQFF	TGTGCCAGCAGCCAAGGCCCTCTAGCCATGGATGAGCAGTTCTTC
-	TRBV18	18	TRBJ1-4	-	CASSPGASRPATNEKLFF	TGTGCCAGCTCACCAGGTGCGAGCCGTCCTGCAACTAATGAAAAACTGTTTTTT
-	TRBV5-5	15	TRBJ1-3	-	CASSFRVGLGNTIYF	TGTGCCAGCAGCTTCCGGGTAGGACTTGGAAACACCATATATTTT
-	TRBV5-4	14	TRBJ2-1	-	CASTGGFSYNEQFF	TGTGCCAGCACCGGCGGGTTTTCCTACAATGAGCAGTTCTTC
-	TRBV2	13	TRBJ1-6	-	CASSDRGNSPLHF	TGTGCCAGCAGTGACAGGGGCAATTCACCCCTCCACTTT
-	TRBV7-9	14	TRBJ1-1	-	CASSLDWGRTEAFF	TGTGCCAGCAGCTTAGATTGGGGGCGTACTGAAGCTTTCTTT
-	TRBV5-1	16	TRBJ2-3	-	CASSPGWGGKADTQYF	TGCGCCAGCAGCCCTGGCTGGGGGGGCAAGGCAGATACGCAGTATTTT
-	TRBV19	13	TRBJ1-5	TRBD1	CASNRDRNQPQHF	TGTGCCAGTAACAGGGACAGGAATCAGCCCCAGCATTTT